This T cell receptor (beta chain) stems from a study of shared clonotypes between healthy human individuals. Background on the study: The study enrolled a couple of women and three men aged 18 to 49.

The sample holds a few counts of this clone. The table came from immunoSEQ multiplex PCR; TCRdb's copy has only in-frame clones and leaves some out. Here the sample spans some 660,000 clones, about three quarters being singletons. Trimming left V 1 base short and J 2 bases short, with 12 bases between. CDR3 length equals 15 residues. CDR1 and CDR2 from the germline V gene are SGHVS and FQNEAQ. The V and J genes are TRBV7-8 and TRBJ2-7, with D possibly being TRBD1 (6 bases). The clonotype comes from a woman aged 25 to 39 in good health. Material: memory CD4+ T cells sorted from blood. Noted subset: CD45RA-negative fraction. This CDR3 is CASSLGTVGTYEQYF. CDR3 DNA: TGTGCCAGCAGCTTAGGGACAGTGGGTACCTACGAGCAGTACTTC.